Listed here are 21 T cell receptor beta chains from one sample, sequenced in a study of T cell repertoires in cytomegalovirus infection. TCRdb analysed the reads with MiXCR anew, one entry per CDR3 protein. The profile shows hundreds of thousands of distinct CDR3 sequences, 35% of them singletons. The sample taken for sequencing was PBMCs. The receptors originated from a human donor in good health (CMV status not recorded). Some clones in this sample may be carry-over from other donors' samples.

This clonotype was picked up many times. J is TRBJ2-3 and V is TRBV7-2; the D call may be TRBD1 or TRBD2 (5 bases each). Germline loops: CDR1 SGHTA, CDR2 FQGNSA. Between the trimmed V and J ends, which lost 11 bases and 1 base, there was a span of 13 bases. The CDR3 runs 13 residues. CDR3 nucleotide sequence: TGTGCCCTCCGGGACCCAGGCACAGATACGCAGTATTTT. It translates to CALRDPGTDTQYF.

CDR3 sequence: CASSFYTGIGNTIYF. CDR3 nucleotide sequence: TGTGCCAGCAGTTTTTATACAGGGATTGGAAACACCATATATTTT. The chain couples TRBV28 to TRBJ1-3; TRBD1 might be the D (6 bases). Germline assignment: CDR1 MDHEN and CDR2 SYDVKM. The ends were cut back, 3 bases at V and 3 bases at J, with 12 bases in the middle. CDR3 size: 15 residues.

This clonotype showed up many times. The J gene is TRBJ1-2, the V gene TRBV12-3 or TRBV12-4, with TRBD1 matching over 8 bases. The V and J ends lost 8 bases and 8 bases, in that order; junction bases with no gene match: 13. CDR3 size: 14 residues. CDR3 in DNA: TGTGCCAGCGGGAAGACAGGGGAGGGGAGCGGCTACACCTTC. This codes for CASGKTGEGSGYTF.

This clonotype was recorded a few times. The CDR3 coding sequence is TGTGCCAGCAGCTTACTTGCTGGAAACACCATATATTTT. Protein: CASSLLAGNTIYF. V gene TRBV7-8 combines with J gene TRBJ1-3; D is unclear. The V end was cut by 2 bases, the J end by 2 bases, with 4 bases between. Per germline, CDR1 SGHVS and CDR2 FQNEAQ. The CDR3 runs 13 residues.

The chain uses TRBV7-9 and TRBJ1-3; D is perhaps TRBD1 (6 bases). The CDR3 contains 15 residues. V lost 6 bases to trimming and J lost 0 bases, with 12 bases between them. Germline-derived CDR1 and CDR2 are SEHNR and FQNEAQ (reference sequence). The CDR3 sequence: CASRGQFDSGNTIYF. The CDR3, as DNA: TGTGCCAGCAGAGGACAGTTCGACTCTGGAAACACCATATATTTT.

The J gene is TRBJ2-1, the V gene TRBV6-6; TRBD2 aligns across 13 bases. Germline trimming cut 5 bases from V and 6 bases from J; bases unmatched to any gene: 4. Germline CDR1 MNHNY, CDR2 SVGAGI (reference sequence). This CDR3 is 15 amino acids long. The CDR3 region has the DNA TGTGCCAGCAGTGGGGGACTAGCGGGAAGCAATGAGCAGTTCTTC. Amino acids: CASSGGLAGSNEQFF.

The chain has TRBV5-8 and TRBJ2-3; D gene ambiguous. CDR1 is SGHTS and CDR2 is YDEGEE in the germline V gene. The CDR3 runs 16 residues. V was cut by 4 bases and J by 2 bases, with 17 bases left in between. CDR3 in amino acids: CASSPIVTTNTDTQYF. The CDR3 DNA sequence: TGTGCCAGCAGCCCTATCGTGACAACAAACACAGATACGCAGTATTTT. The entire variable domain, with the rest obtained from reference TRBV5-8 and TRBJ2-3, is as follows: EAGVTQSPTHLIKTRGQQATLRCSPISGHTSVYWYQQALGLGLQFLLWYDEGEERNRGNFPPRFSGRQFPNYSSELNVNALELEDSALYLCASSPIVTTNTDTQYFGPGTRLTVL.

The J gene is TRBJ2-7, the V gene TRBV18, with a possible D match to TRBD2 (6 bases). The germline V and J ends were trimmed by 2 bases and 5 bases, with 19 bases remaining between them. This CDR3 contains 16 residues. Germline assignment: CDR1 KGHSH and CDR2 LQKENI. As DNA, the CDR3 is TGTGCCAGCTCACCATCTTCCCGAGGGATAGCGGACGAGCAGTACTTC. This encodes CASSPSSRGIADEQYF.

The V gene is TRBV12-3 or TRBV12-4, the J gene TRBJ2-7, with D perhaps matching TRBD1 (6 bases). V was pared by 6 bases and J by 5 bases, with 14 bases between. This CDR3 is built from 13 residues. Written as DNA, the CDR3 is TGTGCCAGCAGAGGCACAGGGTCCAACGAGCAGTACTTC. Its protein product is CASRGTGSNEQYF.

This clonotype was counted at least ten times. The chain employs TRBV7-8 and TRBJ1-1; 8 bases are a match to TRBD1. This CDR3 has 14 amino acids. The trim removed 4 bases at V and 1 base at J, leaving 2 bases unmatched. Germline V CDR1 and CDR2: SGHVS, FQNEAQ. CDR3 DNA sequence: TGTGCCAGCAGCTACGGACAGGGGAACACTGAAGCTTTCTTT. Translation: CASSYGQGNTEAFF.

The chain carries TRBV12-3 or TRBV12-4 and TRBJ1-4; 7 positions match TRBD1. J gave up 14 bases and V 6 bases, and 18 bases lay outside the gene matches. The CDR3 is 15 amino acids. The CDR3 DNA is TGTGCCAGCAGCTCAGGACAGGCGACAGCGAATTATCTGTTTTTT. Encoded protein: CASSSGQATANYLFF.

This clonotype was seen only a few times. This sequence joins TRBV19 and TRBJ1-2; D is perhaps TRBD1 (5 bases). The CDR3 consists of 12 residues. V lost 8 bases and J lost 5, with 12 bases in between. Germline V gene lookup returns CDR1 LNHDA and CDR2 SQIVND (reference sequence). The CDR3 protein is CASGTDGYGYTF. The CDR3 bases are TGTGCCAGTGGGACCGACGGTTATGGCTACACCTTC.

The gene calls are TRBV11-2 and TRBJ2-2, with TRBD2 matching 8 bases. Germline CDR1 SGHAT, CDR2 FQNNGV. The CDR3 length is 17 residues. J was trimmed by 3 bases and V by 5 bases; bases with no gene match: 11. As DNA, the CDR3 is TGTGCCAGCAGCAGGGGGGTCAATAGCGGGGACACCGGGGAGCTGTTTTTT. Its translation is CASSRGVNSGDTGELFF. The complete variable domain, with remaining parts taken from reference TRBV11-2 and TRBJ2-2, reads EAGVAQSPRYKIIEKRQSVAFWCNPISGHATLYWYQQILGQGPKLLIQFQNNGVVDDSQLPKDRFSAERLKGVDSTLKIQPAKLEDSAVYLCASSRGVNSGDTGELFFGEGSRLTVL.

This clonotype was observed a handful of times. The DNA for the CDR3 is TGTGCCAGTAGTATAACTAGCGGGACCCGGGAGCAGTACTTC. Translated, it gives CASSITSGTREQYF. V is TRBV19 and J is TRBJ2-7, with TRBD2 matching 10 bases. Per germline, CDR1 LNHDA and CDR2 SQIVND (reference sequence). The CDR3 is made up of 14 amino acids. Losses at the gene ends were 2 bases for V and 7 bases for J; bases not matched to a gene: 5.

Concerning this clonotype itself: One end of the junction does not line up with germline, which may come from a read error. The rearrangement uses TRBV12-3 or TRBV12-4 and TRBJ2-1, with 9 bases identical to TRBD2. The CDR3 is 14 residues long. The CDR3: CASSLAGAVDEQFF. CDR3 bases: TGTGCCAGTAGTTTAGCGGGAGCGGTGGATGAGCAGTTCTTC.

The rearrangement links TRBV5-4 to TRBJ1-1; D unclear. CDR1 SGHNT and CDR2 YYREEE come from the germline V gene (reference sequence). Trimming shortened V by 3 bases and J by 4 bases, and 19 bases separated the two germline ends. The CDR3 runs 16 residues. Written as DNA, the CDR3 is TGTGCCAGCAGCTCATCCCCGCAGGCCGTCGGCACTGAAGCTTTCTTT. This gives the protein CASSSSPQAVGTEAFF. Complete variable domain (other parts from reference TRBV5-4 and TRBJ1-1): ETGVTQSPTHLIKTRGQQVTLRCSSQSGHNTVSWYQQALGQGPQFIFQYYREEENGRGNFPPRFSGLQFPNYSSELNVNALELDDSALYLCASSSSPQAVGTEAFFGQGTRLTVV.

The gene calls are TRBV29-1 and TRBJ1-1; 9 bases line up with TRBD1. This CDR3 comprises 12 residues. With V trimmed by 7 bases and J by 2 bases, 2 bases remained unmatched. CDR1 SQVTM and CDR2 ANQGSEA come from the germline V gene. CDR3 bases: TGCAGCGCCACAGGGGGCAACACTGAAGCTTTCTTT. Its protein product is CSATGGNTEAFF.

The CDR3 region is CASSLREAGVGDTQYF. The CDR3 nucleotides are TGTGCCAGCAGCTTAAGGGAGGCGGGAGTTGGAGATACGCAGTATTTT. The V and J genes are TRBV7-8 and TRBJ2-3; 7 positions agree with TRBD2. The V gene's germline CDR1 is SGHVS and CDR2 FQNEAQ. This CDR3 has 16 residues. The V gene end was trimmed by 2 bases and the J gene end by 5 bases; junction bases not matched to a gene: 10. Full variable domain (missing parts from reference TRBV7-8 and TRBJ2-3): GAGVSQSPRYKVAKRGQDVALRCDPISGHVSLFWYQQALGQGPEFLTYFQNEAQLDKSGLPSDRFFAERPEGSVSTLKIQRTQQEDSAVYLCASSLREAGVGDTQYFGPGTRLTVL.

This clonotype appeared a few times. The V and J genes are TRBV27 and TRBJ1-2, with 7 bases identical to TRBD1. From germline, CDR1 is MNHEY and CDR2 SMNVEV (reference sequence). V was pared by 2 bases and J by 7 bases, with 7 bases of the junction left unmatched. This CDR3 is 14 amino acids long. The CDR3 is CASSLVEGAGGYTF. Written as DNA, the CDR3 is TGTGCCAGCAGTTTAGTGGAGGGGGCGGGTGGCTACACCTTC.

In its sample, this clonotype was seen a few times. DNA of the CDR3: TGTGCCAGCAGTCCATGGAAGGGACTAGCGGGAGTAACTGAGCAGTTCTTC. Translated, it gives CASSPWKGLAGVTEQFF. This chain connects TRBV12-3 or TRBV12-4 to TRBJ2-1, with 14 nucleotides matching TRBD2. The CDR3 has 17 residues. V shed 5 bases and J 9 bases; nucleotides not matched to a gene: 12.

The chain is built from TRBV7-2 and TRBJ1-2; D is uncertain. Deletions cut 1 base from V and 7 bases from J, with 13 bases between. Germline V lookup: CDR1 SGHTA, CDR2 FQGNSA. This CDR3 contains 14 residues. The CDR3 region is CASSLVSVRSGYTF. The CDR3 nucleotides are TGTGCCAGCAGCTTAGTTTCTGTGAGGTCTGGCTACACCTTC.